The rows below give T cell receptor beta chains drawn from one sample of a study of T cells expressing NK-cell markers. TCRdb reanalyzed the 5' RACE reads, giving one entry per CDR3 protein sequence and no DNA. In all, the sample yields approximately 460,000 distinct CDR3 sequences. The source material was blood T cells: a sorted CD56 or NKG2C T cell subset, CD4+ or CD8+ T cells, or bulk PBMC T cells (not recorded which). Receptor source: a woman between 18 and 75 years old in good health. CDR3s include the opening cysteine and the closing phenylalanine or tryptophan.

J: TRBJ1-1; V: TRBV9; CDR3: CASSVGDTEAFF
J: TRBJ2-7; V: TRBV5-6; CDR3: CASTGVSYEQYF
J: TRBJ1-1; V: TRBV29-1; CDR3: CSVAGQADMNTEAFF
J: TRBJ2-3; V: TRBV6-4; CDR3: CASSPQGGADTQYF
J: TRBJ2-5; V: TRBV7-2; CDR3: CASSRGGTRVQETQYF
J: TRBJ1-5; V: TRBV2; CDR3: CASSDWARNQPQHF
J: TRBJ2-1; V: TRBV20-1; CDR3: CSARGVEGTVEQFF
J: TRBJ2-7; V: TRBV15; CDR3: CATSRDFGRTMYVQYF
J: TRBJ2-5; V: TRBV27; CDR3: CASSFVRTDQETQYF
J: TRBJ2-1; V: TRBV6-4; CDR3: CASSEYTSPSYNEQFF
J: TRBJ1-6; V: TRBV6-5; CDR3: CASSLLNSPLHF
J: TRBJ1-2; V: TRBV28; CDR3: CAIDRGYDGYTF
J: TRBJ2-1; V: TRBV3-1; CDR3: CAADSSGNEQFF
J: TRBJ1-2; V: TRBV7-9; CDR3: CASSSNWAETYGYTF
J: TRBJ1-4; V: TRBV30; CDR3: CAWRGQAKNEKLFF
J: TRBJ1-6; V: TRBV19; CDR3: CASSPADSSPLHF
J: TRBJ1-2; V: TRBV29-1; CDR3: CSVDGTSRNSGGYTF
J: TRBJ2-3; V: TRBV5-1; CDR3: CASSVSTSGRAGTDTQYF
J: TRBJ2-7; V: TRBV6-1; CDR3: CASSRTEGGPYEQYF
J: TRBJ2-3; V: TRBV3-1; CDR3: CASSQGLAGVEDTQYF
J: TRBJ1-5; V: TRBV20-1; CDR3: CSARGESIGNQPQHF
J: TRBJ2-3; V: TRBV6-2/TRBV6-3; CDR3: CASSFSMEADTQYF
J: TRBJ2-1; V: TRBV10-3; CDR3: CAIRDSSYNEQFF
J: TRBJ2-1; V: TRBV12-3/TRBV12-4; CDR3: CASSLFRRVLFYNEQFF
J: TRBJ2-3; V: TRBV7-2; CDR3: CASSPQTNTDTQYF
J: TRBJ1-5; V: TRBV12-3/TRBV12-4; CDR3: CASSFYEAGNQPQHF
J: TRBJ2-2; V: TRBV20-1; CDR3: CSASPMERENTGELFF
J: TRBJ2-3; V: TRBV7-9; CDR3: CASSLAGLALTDTQYF
J: TRBJ2-2; V: TRBV27; CDR3: CAGGSWTGELFF
J: TRBJ2-7; V: TRBV25-1; CDR3: CASGVAGAVAYEQYF
J: TRBJ2-5; V: TRBV12-3/TRBV12-4; CDR3: CASSPGQGQETQYF
J: TRBJ1-2; V: TRBV5-5; CDR3: CASSEDRVGGYTF
J: TRBJ2-3; V: TRBV29-1; CDR3: CSVEVRADTQYF
J: TRBJ2-1; V: TRBV20-1; CDR3: CSAGGRNEQFF
J: TRBJ2-3; V: TRBV7-9; CDR3: CASSSRDTQYF
J: TRBJ1-1; V: TRBV7-2; CDR3: CASSYHGGNTEAFF
J: TRBJ1-1; V: TRBV7-3; CDR3: CASSPQLNTEAFF
J: TRBJ2-3; V: TRBV9; CDR3: CASSEDRDTDTQYF
J: TRBJ2-5; V: TRBV5-1; CDR3: CASSLPGHIQETQYF
J: TRBJ2-3; V: TRBV10-3; CDR3: CATHAPFLGTDTQYF
J: TRBJ2-4; V: TRBV5-5; CDR3: CASKLGVGGNIQYF
J: TRBJ2-3; V: TRBV10-3; CDR3: CATAAGGDTDTQYF
J: TRBJ1-4; V: TRBV20-1; CDR3: CSATRAGSGEKLFF
J: TRBJ1-2; V: TRBV19; CDR3: CASSIMNYGYTF
J: TRBJ1-2; V: TRBV20-1; CDR3: CSAGDLVYGYTF
J: TRBJ2-2; V: TRBV14; CDR3: CASSQNLAGVSSGELFF
J: TRBJ1-5; V: TRBV20-1; CDR3: CSARNRDGGNQPQHF
J: TRBJ2-2; V: TRBV4-3; CDR3: CASSPRTGLTGELFF
J: TRBJ1-1; V: TRBV7-2; CDR3: CASTLLGVGMNTEAFF
J: TRBJ2-5; V: TRBV10-3; CDR3: CAISVGLAGAGGQETQYF
J: TRBJ2-7; V: TRBV15; CDR3: CATSRDSGTGGYEQYF
J: TRBJ2-7; V: TRBV7-9; CDR3: CASSPLSKGANEQYF
J: TRBJ2-3; V: TRBV5-5; CDR3: CASSQSSGTQYTDTQYF